These 30 T cell receptor beta chains came from one sample sequenced in a study of memory CD4+ T cells and cytomegalovirus serostatus. Repertoires were generated with immunoSEQ multiplex PCR, while TCRdb's copy carries only in-frame clones and drops some. The table records 56,000 or so clones, about four fifths of them present only once. Single viable CD3+CD4+CD8-CD45RO+ cells were sorted as the memory CD4+ T cells. Material: memory CD4+ T cells from blood. These receptors originate from an adult in good health and CMV-seronegative.

This chain connects TRBV2 to TRBJ2-3; 7 bases map to TRBD2. V shed 7 bases and J 1 base; nucleotides not matched to a gene: 2. The germline CDR1 and CDR2 sequences are SNHLY and FYNNEI. This CDR3 contains 13 residues. Here the CDR3 DNA reads TGTGCCAGCAACCGGGGGGGCACAGATACGCAGTATTTT. Protein: CASNRGGTDTQYF.

V is TRBV9 and J is TRBJ1-3; no clear D. This CDR3 contains 12 residues. From germline, CDR1 is SGDLS and CDR2 YYNGEE. Deletions cut 0 bases from V and 9 bases from J, with 7 bases between. The CDR3 coding sequence is TGTGCCAGCAGCGTAGACTCTTCCACCATATATTTT. Amino acids: CASSVDSSTIYF.

This chain joins TRBV27 and TRBJ1-1; 9 positions match TRBD1. CDR1 is MNHEY and CDR2 is SMNVEV in the germline V gene (reference sequence). This CDR3 region has 15 residues. After removal of 8 bases from V and 1 base from J, the junction contained 8 bases not matched to a gene. The CDR3 region has the DNA TGTGCCAGCTCTGGACAGGGGAGGAGGAACACTGAAGCTTTCTTT. This encodes CASSGQGRRNTEAFF.

The CDR3 DNA sequence: TGTGCCAGTAGGAGTCTCGGGACCGGGGAGCTGTTTTTT. It codes for CASRSLGTGELFF. The chain carries TRBV19 and TRBJ2-2, with D unresolved. Germline V gene lookup returns CDR1 LNHDA and CDR2 SQIVND (reference sequence). The CDR3 is made up of 13 amino acids. With 6 bases removed from V and 5 bases from J, the gap between germline ends came to 10 bases.

This clone was seen only once. The chain has TRBV11-2 and TRBJ2-1; D is possibly TRBD1 or TRBD2 (6 bases each). CDR1 and CDR2 from the germline V gene are SGHAT and FQNNGV. This CDR3 region has 14 residues. V dropped 6 bases and J dropped 3 bases, with 12 bases sitting between them. The CDR3 protein is CASSFEGGYNEQFF. The CDR3 DNA reads as TGTGCCAGCAGTTTTGAGGGGGGCTACAATGAGCAGTTCTTC.

V usage is TRBV11-1 and J usage is TRBJ1-1, with 8 bases fitting TRBD1. Germline V gene lookup returns CDR1 SGHAT and CDR2 FQDESV (reference sequence). Losses at the gene ends were 4 bases for V and 5 bases for J; bases not matched to a gene: 9. The CDR3 loop spans 15 amino acids. The DNA of the CDR3 is TGTGCCAGCAGCTCCTCCCAGGGGGCGGAAACTGAAGCTTTCTTT. Translating it yields CASSSSQGAETEAFF.

The genes are TRBV10-3 and TRBJ1-1; D might be TRBD1 (6 bases). Per germline, CDR1 ENHRY and CDR2 SYGVKD. The CDR3 runs 16 residues. Trimming left V 3 bases short and J 0 bases short, with 14 bases between. DNA of the CDR3: TGTGCCATCAGTGACCGTCGGAGGGGGGTGAACACTGAAGCTTTCTTT. Amino acids: CAISDRRRGVNTEAFF.

The chain couples TRBV4-1 to TRBJ2-5; 7 bases agree with TRBD1. This CDR3 is built from 13 residues. J lost 3 bases, V lost 5 bases, and 3 bases had no gene match. The germline CDR1 and CDR2 sequences are MGHRA and YSYEKL. The CDR3 protein is CASSKGTEETQYF. For the CDR3, the DNA is TGCGCCAGCAGCAAGGGGACAGAAGAGACCCAGTACTTC.

The chain couples TRBV7-9 to TRBJ2-3; D is unresolved. There are 14 residues in the CDR3. Germline CDR1 is SEHNR and CDR2 is FQNEAQ (reference sequence). V was pared by 5 bases and J by 6 bases, with 15 bases between. The chain's CDR3 is CASSPDRPGDTQYF. In DNA, the CDR3 is TGTGCCAGCAGCCCGGACCGCCCCGGGGATACGCAGTATTTT. Combining the CDR3 with reference TRBV7-9 and TRBJ2-3 gives the whole variable domain DTGVSQNPRHKITKRGQNVTFRCDPISEHNRLYWYRQTLGQGPEFLTYFQNEAQLEKSRLLSDRFSAERPKGSFSTLEIQRTEQGDSAMYLCASSPDRPGDTQYFGPGTRLTVL.

The chain carries TRBV18 and TRBJ1-3; 7 bases fit TRBD1. Losses at the gene ends were 3 bases for V and 0 bases for J; bases not matched to a gene: 8. This CDR3 spans 17 amino acids. Germline-derived CDR1 and CDR2 are KGHSH and LQKENI. CDR3: CASSPPGQRISGNTIYF. The DNA of the CDR3 is TGTGCCAGCTCACCCCCGGGACAGAGGATCTCTGGAAACACCATATATTTT. The full variable domain, with the rest looked up from reference TRBV18 and TRBJ1-3, is NAGVMQNPRHLVRRRGQEARLRCSPMKGHSHVYWYRQLPEEGLKFMVYLQKENIIDESGMPKERFSAEFPKEGPSILRIQQVVRGDSAAYFCASSPPGQRISGNTIYFGEGSWLTVV.

The table lists this clone with a few counts. The V and J genes are TRBV4-2 and TRBJ1-1; TRBD1 is a possible D gene (5 bases). V was trimmed by 3 bases and J by 5 bases, leaving 13 bases between them. This CDR3 is built from 14 residues. CDR1 is LGHNA and CDR2 is YNFKEQ in the germline V gene. In DNA form, the CDR3 reads TGTGCCAGCAGCCAGGGAGGGGCCAGGACTGAAGCTTTCTTT. The encoded protein is CASSQGGARTEAFF.

V gene TRBV19 combines with J gene TRBJ2-7, with D perhaps matching TRBD1 (6 bases). Trimming shortened V by 5 bases and J by 0 bases, and 17 bases separated the two germline ends. Germline loops: CDR1 LNHDA, CDR2 SQIVND (reference sequence). This CDR3 region has 16 residues. DNA for the CDR3: TGTGCCAGTAGTGCCCGGACAGTTCTTAGCTCCTACGAGCAGTACTTC. This encodes CASSARTVLSSYEQYF. Looking up the rest from reference TRBV19 and TRBJ2-7 gives the full variable domain: DGGITQSPKYLFRKEGQNVTLSCEQNLNHDAMYWYRQDPGQGLRLIYYSQIVNDFQKGDIAEGYSVSREKKESFPLTVTSAQKNPTAFYLCASSARTVLSSYEQYFGPGTRLTVT.

The chain recombines TRBV18 with TRBJ2-5; TRBD1 matches at 9 bases. Germline CDR1 and CDR2: KGHSH and LQKENI. V was clipped by 2 bases and J by 4 bases; unmatched bases: 8. This CDR3 region has 16 residues. CDR3 sequence: CASSPGGTGLGETQYF. The CDR3 nucleotides read TGTGCCAGCTCACCAGGCGGGACAGGGCTGGGAGAGACCCAGTACTTC.

The chain links TRBV7-9 to TRBJ2-3; 10 bases match TRBD1. Germline V gene sequence: CDR1 SEHNR, CDR2 FQNEAQ (reference sequence). The CDR3 totals 16 residues. V trimming: 5 bases; J trimming: 2 bases; junction bases outside the gene matches: 7. DNA of the CDR3: TGTGCCAGCAGCCAGGGACAGGGGTCATACACAGATACGCAGTATTTT. It specifies CASSQGQGSYTDTQYF.

The V call is TRBV2, the J call TRBJ2-7; 8 bases are a match to TRBD1. CDR1 is SNHLY, CDR2 FYNNEI, per germline. The J segment lost 6 bases and the V segment lost 8 bases, leaving 9 bases of the junction unmatched. This CDR3 is built from 13 residues. The CDR3, as DNA: TGTGCCAGCGGGGGGCAGGGGGCGGCCGAGCAGTACTTC. The encoded protein is CASGGQGAAEQYF.

V usage is TRBV5-1 and J usage is TRBJ1-1; D perhaps matches TRBD1 (6 bases). Trimming shortened V by 0 bases and J by 7 bases, and 10 bases separated the two germline ends. This CDR3 has 13 amino acids. Looked up from germline, CDR1 is SGHRS and CDR2 is YFSETQ. The CDR3 protein is CASSLGGQGEAFF. The CDR3 DNA sequence: TGCGCCAGCAGCTTGGGGGGGCAGGGTGAAGCTTTCTTT.

Here the CDR3 reads CASSLALPGEDIQYF. The CDR3, as DNA: TGTGCCAGCAGCTTAGCGCTGCCCGGGGAGGACATTCAGTACTTC. The chain recombines TRBV7-8 with TRBJ2-4, with a weak D call TRBD2 (6 bases). The germline V and J ends were trimmed by 0 bases and 8 bases, with 14 bases remaining between them. The CDR3 consists of 15 residues. In germline, CDR1 is SGHVS, CDR2 FQNEAQ.

CDR3 bases: TGTGCCAGCAGTGAAGGGAGGGGTTGGAGGGACTATGGCTACACCTTC. Translating gives CASSEGRGWRDYGYTF. This chain connects TRBV2 to TRBJ1-2, with a possible D match to TRBD1 (5 bases). Looked up from germline, CDR1 is SNHLY and CDR2 is FYNNEI. Trimming left V 1 base short and J 3 bases short, with 15 bases between. CDR3 size: 16 residues.

The CDR3 protein is CASSLEGRGNQPQHF. The CDR3 DNA reads as TGTGCCAGCAGCTTAGAGGGGCGTGGCAATCAGCCCCAGCATTTT. The chain is built from TRBV7-2 and TRBJ1-5, with D perhaps TRBD1 (5 bases). Germline CDR1 is SGHTA and CDR2 is FQGNSA. The CDR3 is 15 residues long. V gave up 1 base and J gave up 2 bases, with 9 bases separating them.

The chain uses TRBV4-1 and TRBJ1-2; the match to TRBD1 covers 7 bases. The trim removed 1 base at V and 2 bases at J, leaving 4 bases unmatched. This CDR3 contains 15 residues. Germline V gene lookup returns CDR1 MGHRA and CDR2 YSYEKL. DNA for the CDR3: TGCGCCAGCAGCCAAGGAGACAGGGAGAACTATGGCTACACCTTC. Translated: CASSQGDRENYGYTF.

The rearrangement links TRBV11-2 to TRBJ1-3; D may be TRBD1 (5 bases). The CDR3 loop spans 16 amino acids. V was shortened by 0 bases and J by 6 bases, with 15 bases between the two germline ends. Per germline, CDR1 SGHAT and CDR2 FQNNGV. In nucleotides, the CDR3 is TGTGCCAGCAGCTTAGACCCAACGGGGACGATAAACACCATATATTTT. The encoded protein is CASSLDPTGTINTIYF.

The chain recombines TRBV11-2 with TRBJ2-3, with TRBD1 matching over 8 bases. The germline V gene encodes CDR1 SGHAT and CDR2 FQNNGV. After removal of 2 bases from V and 3 bases from J, the junction contained 4 bases not matched to a gene. This CDR3 is 15 amino acids long. This chain's CDR3 is CASSLSGQGTDTQYF. DNA of the CDR3: TGTGCCAGCAGCTTAAGCGGACAGGGAACAGATACGCAGTATTTT.

V usage is TRBV10-3 and J usage is TRBJ2-5; 8 bases align to TRBD1. Looked up from germline, CDR1 is ENHRY and CDR2 is SYGVKD. The CDR3 spans 14 residues. The ends lost 4 bases at V and 1 base at J; junction bases unmatched: 2. Here the CDR3 reads CAISGGQGQETQYF. CDR3 DNA: TGTGCCATCAGTGGCGGACAGGGCCAAGAGACCCAGTACTTC.

This clone was detected once. This chain joins TRBV27 and TRBJ1-6, with TRBD1 as a possible D gene (5 bases). This CDR3 region has 14 residues. Deletions cut 10 bases from V and 7 bases from J, with 17 bases between. Per germline, CDR1 MNHEY and CDR2 SMNVEV (reference sequence). The CDR3 nucleotides are TGTGCCACCCGAGTGTGGGACCCAAATTCACCCCTCCACTTT. Its translation is CATRVWDPNSPLHF.

The gene calls are TRBV7-9 and TRBJ1-1, with a tentative D call TRBD1 (5 bases). The ends were cut back, 3 bases at V and 5 bases at J, with 22 bases in the middle. Per the germline V gene, CDR1 is SEHNR and CDR2 is FQNEAQ (reference sequence). The CDR3 covers 17 residues. In DNA form, the CDR3 reads TGTGCCAGCAGCTTCCTACCCGGGACGGTCTATCAAACTGAAGCTTTCTTT. Protein sequence: CASSFLPGTVYQTEAFF.

This rearrangement joins TRBV7-9 to TRBJ2-5; 9 positions match TRBD1. The CDR3 runs 14 residues. Germline CDR1 reads SEHNR; CDR2 reads FQNEAQ (reference sequence). V lost 4 bases to trimming and J lost 5 bases; unmatched junction nucleotides: 5. CDR3 nucleotide sequence: TGTGCCAGCAGCTGGGGGGACAGGGCGGAGACCCAGTACTTC. Translated, it gives CASSWGDRAETQYF.

This rearrangement joins TRBV9 to TRBJ2-3; D is possibly TRBD1 (6 bases). Trimming removed 4 bases at V and 0 bases at J, with 12 bases between. This CDR3 contains 15 residues. CDR1 is SGDLS and CDR2 is YYNGEE in the germline V gene. Written as DNA, the CDR3 is TGTGCCAGCAGCTCCACAGGGTTAAGCACAGATACGCAGTATTTT. Protein: CASSSTGLSTDTQYF. Together with reference TRBV9 and TRBJ2-3, the CDR3 gives the full variable domain: DSGVTQTPKHLITATGQRVTLRCSPRSGDLSVYWYQQSLDQGLQFLIQYYNGEERAKGNILERFSAQQFPDLHSELNLSSLELGDSALYFCASSSTGLSTDTQYFGPGTRLTVL.

The chain is built from TRBV27 and TRBJ2-1, with 7 nucleotides matching TRBD2. V was pared by 6 bases and J by 2 bases, with 4 bases of the junction left unmatched. Germline CDR1 is MNHEY and CDR2 is SMNVEV (reference sequence). The CDR3 is 14 residues long. CDR3 protein: CASSRRGTYNEQFF. The CDR3 nucleotides are TGTGCCAGCAGCCGGCGGGGGACCTACAATGAGCAGTTCTTC.

The chain employs TRBV28 and TRBJ1-2; no reliable D call. The CDR3 consists of 11 residues. Germline V gene lookup returns CDR1 MDHEN and CDR2 SYDVKM. The ends were cut back, 4 bases at V and 10 bases at J, with 10 bases in the middle. The CDR3 DNA follows: TGTGCCAGCAGTTGGGGATTCTTCTACACCTTC. Translating gives CASSWGFFYTF.

The chain carries TRBV7-2 and TRBJ2-1; no firm D call. The CDR3 has 12 amino acids. In germline, CDR1 is SGHTA, CDR2 FQGNSA. V lost 8 bases and J 10 bases, leaving 15 bases between the germline ends. The CDR3 loop is CASLDGPSEQFF. CDR3 in DNA: TGTGCCAGCCTCGATGGTCCCTCGGAGCAGTTCTTC.